This T cell receptor (beta chain) was found in a study of blood T cell repertoires in COVID-19 (dated by TCRdb to 2020 to 2022). About the investigation overall: Samples covering the acute and convalescent phases of COVID-19 were provided by collaborators in the United States, Italy and Spain. The prospective study material was composed of cDNA or gDNA derived from T cells, B-cell-depleted T cells, or PBMCs. Subjects who had been exposed to COVID-19, were actively infected with it, or had recovered from it provided the deeply sampled blood TCRbeta repertoires that made up the dataset. A freely available public database, intended as a resource for researchers studying the immune response to SARS-CoV-2, is where the repertoires were released. The samples were drawn from two sources: the first 160 participants of the ongoing ImmuneRACE study, and approximately 1,300 subjects contributed by 6 global collaborators. A de-identified subject ID, COVID-19 status, age in years and sex were almost always included in the sample metadata. Where available, HLA class I and class II types were taken from metadata supplied by the sample provider and were not determined by assay-based typing.

On the study overall, not on this receptor specifically: Clinical and demographic metadata were provided uncurated, with the amount varying by source and participant.

TCRbeta CDR3 regions were amplified from genomic DNA using the immunoSEQ Assay, a bias-controlled multiplex PCR. On the study's bioinformatics: The number of nucleated cells in each sample was estimated by amplification of reference gene primers within the assay. Sequence reads were collapsed and filtered to measure the absolute abundance of every unique TCRbeta CDR3 rearrangement. For each sample, productive Simpson clonality was calculated as the square root of Simpson's diversity index over productive rearrangements. In TCRdb, the immuneACCESS table is reduced to in-frame sequences with V and J assigned. These tables do not hold every clone; where another copy was compared, an unresolved V gene accounts for under half, and the others remain unexplained. V and J calls and clone size follow that table, whereas D and trimming were derived from the DNA. A total of some 300,000 clones appear in this sample, more than 85% of them only once. The ten largest clonotypes hold approximately 0.99% of the sample.

Participants in the prospective study were aged about 18 to 100 years, lived in 24 United States geographic areas, and enrolled through a virtual design. In the prospective study, cohorts were assigned on the basis of participant-reported clinical history obtained from a screening survey and a study questionnaire. For ImmuneRACE Cohort 3, a participant was defined as recovered based on two consecutive negative NP/OP PCR tests, clearance by a healthcare professional, or resolution of symptoms. Each participant in the prospective study had whole blood, serum and a nasopharyngeal or oropharyngeal swab collected by mobile phlebotomists. Prospective study participants could optionally give additional blood draws and questionnaires over an approximately two-month period. Before DNA extraction, blood samples from the prospective study were shipped at room temperature or frozen. Regarding this clone: No cognate antigen has been identified for it. No per-base quality is available; no much larger clone lies one base away.

The germline V gene encodes CDR1 SGHRS and CDR2 YFSETQ. V trim: 4 bases; J trim: 4 bases; unmatched bases: 12. The CDR3 covers 16 residues, taking in both the cysteine and the phenylalanine. Only the CDR3 part of the read is kept: 48 bases, read in frame from the first base. The sequence links TRBV5-1 to TRBJ2-3, and 7 bases in between align with TRBD1. Specimen: PBMCs or T cells enriched from blood (not recorded which). The receptor comes from a woman aged 25 to 39 who had recovered from COVID-19. Read as DNA, the sequence is TGCGCCAGCAGCCTCTTTGGGGGACAGAGATCAGATACGCAGTATTTT. This is translated as CASSLFGGQRSDTQYF.